This TCR beta chain was identified during a study of post-analysis software for immune sequencing data. Findings and limits, study-wide: Comparison of patients with controls showed about 5 TRBV segments more frequent in patients, TRBV5-6, TRBV5-1 and TRBV20-1 among them.

There are 15 residues in the CDR3. Between the trimmed V and J ends, which lost 6 bases and 8 bases, there was a span of 23 bases. Looked up from germline, CDR1 is DFQATT and CDR2 is SNEGSKA (reference sequence). Prepared TCR beta cDNA libraries contained unique molecular identifiers. Input populations of roughly 0.95 to 10 million T cells gave rise to hundreds of thousands of cDNA molecules. Each CDR3 protein is one row after TCRdb ran MiXCR on the PCR reads. The data hold about 810,000 distinct CDR3 sequences, with approximately 53% observed a single time. Comments on this clonotype: Its antigen is as yet unknown.

Material for sequencing was blood. This TCR derives from a girl between 5 and 17 years old with multiple sclerosis. This chain links TRBV20-1 with TRBJ2-1; D possibly corresponds to TRBD2 (8 bases). This CDR3 is CSARRGGTVFDEQFF. In DNA form, the CDR3 reads TGCAGTGCGCGGCGCGGGGGGACAGTGTTCGATGAGCAGTTCTTC.